These 10 T cell receptor beta chains were sequenced from one sample in a study of memory CD4+ T cells and cytomegalovirus serostatus. Single viable CD3+CD4+CD8-CD45RO+ cells were sorted as the memory CD4+ T cells. The repertoire was sequenced with immunoSEQ multiplex PCR; TCRdb's copy has only in-frame clones and lacks some. The data hold about 42,000 clones, with approximately 84% observed a single time. The source material was memory CD4+ T cells from blood. The receptors were sampled from an adult in good health and CMV-seronegative.

The J gene is TRBJ1-1, the V gene TRBV6-1; the D is unclear. CDR1 and CDR2 from the germline V gene are MNHNS and SASEGT. The CDR3 is made up of 15 amino acids. Trimming removed 4 bases at V and 1 base at J, with 13 bases between. CDR3 amino acids: CASSAETVKNTEAFF. Written as DNA, the CDR3 is TGTGCCAGCAGTGCTGAGACGGTGAAGAACACTGAAGCTTTCTTT.

The rearrangement uses TRBV6-1 and TRBJ2-5; D is ambiguous. The germline V gene has CDR1 MNHNS and CDR2 SASEGT. The CDR3 consists of 13 residues. V lost 9 bases, J lost 4 bases, and 15 bases lay in between. In nucleotides, the CDR3 is TGTGCCAGTTCAGGTACATTGGCAGAGACCCAGTACTTC. Protein: CASSGTLAETQYF.

V and J are TRBV5-1 and TRBJ1-1, with 8 bases fitting TRBD1. The CDR3 runs 15 residues. V lost 3 bases to trimming and J lost 0 bases; unmatched junction nucleotides: 4. The germline V gene encodes CDR1 SGHRS and CDR2 YFSETQ. CDR3 amino acids: CASSSRQGLNTEAFF. The CDR3 nucleotides are TGCGCCAGCAGCTCAAGACAGGGGCTGAACACTGAAGCTTTCTTT.

The rearrangement joins TRBV6-5 to TRBJ1-6, with a tentative D call TRBD1 (6 bases). Trimming took 6 bases from V and 10 from J, leaving 16 bases between them. This CDR3 has 14 residues. CDR1 is MNHEY and CDR2 is SVGAGI in the germline V gene. Here the CDR3 reads CASRPTGKGSPLHF. The CDR3 DNA reads as TGTGCCAGCAGGCCTACAGGGAAAGGGTCACCCCTCCACTTT.

The V and J genes are TRBV19 and TRBJ2-2; D gene ambiguous. The V gene's germline CDR1 is LNHDA and CDR2 SQIVND (reference sequence). The CDR3 contains 13 residues. V was trimmed by 6 bases and J by 5 bases, leaving 10 bases between them. CDR3 bases: TGTGCCAGTAGGGGGTCTAGGACCGGGGAGCTGTTTTTT. This codes for CASRGSRTGELFF.

V usage is TRBV18 and J usage is TRBJ2-2; TRBD1 matches 10 bases. The V gene's germline CDR1 is KGHSH and CDR2 LQKENI. V shed 3 bases, J shed 2 bases, and the junction held 12 bases outside the gene matches. This CDR3 comprises 19 residues. The CDR3 coding sequence is TGTGCCAGCTCACCTGTCATAAGGACAGGGGGAACAAACACCGGGGAGCTGTTTTTT. It encodes CASSPVIRTGGTNTGELFF.

The rearrangement uses TRBV4-1 and TRBJ2-7; D call uncertain. Germline assignment: CDR1 MGHRA and CDR2 YSYEKL. V lost 4 bases and J 2 bases, leaving 15 bases between the germline ends. The CDR3 runs 15 residues. The CDR3 loop reads CASSLSSEDPYEQYF. The CDR3 DNA is TGCGCCAGCAGCCTTTCTTCAGAGGACCCCTACGAGCAGTACTTC.

This chain joins TRBV19 and TRBJ2-1; TRBD2 matches at 9 bases. Germline V gene sequence: CDR1 LNHDA, CDR2 SQIVND (reference sequence). Unmatched junction bases numbered 4, after V lost 6 bases and J lost 7 bases. The CDR3 covers 13 residues. As DNA, the CDR3 is TGTGCCAGTAGACGCGGGGGGGTAAATGAGCAGTTCTTC. Its translation is CASRRGGVNEQFF.

CDR3 coding DNA: TGTGCCATACAGGGGGTGAATCAGCCCCAGCATTTT. Residues: CAIQGVNQPQHF. The chain employs TRBV28 and TRBJ1-5; 8 bases line up with TRBD1. The CDR3 is made up of 12 amino acids. Germline V gene lookup returns CDR1 MDHEN and CDR2 SYDVKM. Unmatched junction bases numbered 3, after V lost 10 bases and J lost 4 bases.

This chain joins TRBV2 and TRBJ2-1; 8 bases match TRBD1. Germline values: CDR1 SNHLY, CDR2 FYNNEI. This CDR3 has 12 residues. V shed 6 bases and J 13 bases; nucleotides not matched to a gene: 8. The CDR3 loop reads CASRGTGVEQFF. CDR3 nucleotides: TGTGCCAGCAGGGGGACAGGTGTGGAACAGTTCTTC.